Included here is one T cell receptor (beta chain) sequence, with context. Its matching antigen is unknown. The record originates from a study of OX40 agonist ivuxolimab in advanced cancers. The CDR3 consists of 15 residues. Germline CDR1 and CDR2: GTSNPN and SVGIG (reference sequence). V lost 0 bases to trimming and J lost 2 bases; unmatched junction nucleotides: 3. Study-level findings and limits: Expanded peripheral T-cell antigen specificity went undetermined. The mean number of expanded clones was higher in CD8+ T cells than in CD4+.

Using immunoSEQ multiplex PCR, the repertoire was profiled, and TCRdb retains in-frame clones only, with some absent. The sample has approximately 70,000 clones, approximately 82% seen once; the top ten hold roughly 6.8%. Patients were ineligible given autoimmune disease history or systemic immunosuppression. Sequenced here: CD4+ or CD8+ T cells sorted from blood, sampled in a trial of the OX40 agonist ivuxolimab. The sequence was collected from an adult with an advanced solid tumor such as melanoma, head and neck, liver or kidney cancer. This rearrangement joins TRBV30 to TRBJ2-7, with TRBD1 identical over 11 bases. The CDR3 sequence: CAWSVAGQGAYEQYF. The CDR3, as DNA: TGTGCCTGGAGTGTAGCGGGACAGGGGGCCTACGAGCAGTACTTC.